The 3 T cell receptor beta chains given below trace back to one sample, sequenced in a study of T cell repertoires in cytomegalovirus infection. MiXCR was run by TCRdb on the reads, yielding one entry per CDR3 protein. Of about 740,000 distinct CDR3 sequences listed, less than 40% are singletons. The sequencing input was PBMCs. Source of these receptors: a human donor in good health (CMV status not recorded). Some clones in this sample may be carry-over from other donors' samples.

The genes are TRBV5-6 and TRBJ1-2; unclear D gene. V was pared by 1 base and J by 13 bases, with 11 bases between. Per the germline V gene, CDR1 is SGHDT and CDR2 is YYEEEE. CDR3 length: 11 residues. The CDR3 DNA reads TGTGCCAGCAGCTTGTACGGACTAAGCACCTTC. Its protein product is CASSLYGLSTF.

V usage is TRBV29-1 and J usage is TRBJ1-5; unclear D gene. Germline V gene sequence: CDR1 SQVTM, CDR2 ANQGSEA. The ends were cut back, 7 bases at V and 2 bases at J, with 15 bases in the middle. The CDR3 is 14 residues long. The CDR3 region is CSGGLNRGNQPQHF. The CDR3 DNA reads TGCAGCGGCGGACTAAATCGGGGCAATCAGCCCCAGCATTTT.

The chain uses TRBV29-1 and TRBJ2-3; the match to TRBD1 covers 8 bases. V dropped 6 bases and J dropped 2; count of bases not matched to a gene: 7. Germline V gene data show CDR1 as SQVTM and CDR2 as ANQGSEA. The CDR3 has 14 residues. The CDR3 sequence is CSVAGGGPTDTQYF. CDR3 in DNA: TGCAGCGTGGCAGGGGGCGGCCCCACAGATACGCAGTATTTT.